This TCR beta chain was sequenced for a study of tumor and adjacent non-tumor tissue in lung cancer (dated by TCRdb to 2017 to 2018). For the study in its entirety: Of the cohort, 12 patients had adenocarcinoma, 2 had squamous cell carcinoma and 1 had small cell lung cancer. The approximately 15 enrolled patients, of whom 10 were men and 5 were women, were aged about 31 to 85 years and were diagnosed with TNM stage I to III disease. Sequencing produced about 130,000,000 productive TCRbeta reads in total, an average of approximately 4.1 million reads per sample. Using bulk TCRbeta repertoires from some 16 lung cancer patients, the study set lung tumor tissue side by side with matched distant non-tumor lung tissue. More than 25 paired specimens, one tumor and one normal lung sample per patient, were profiled by TCRbeta CDR3 sequencing. Study-level results and caveats: Because peripheral blood was not sequenced, the blood TCRbeta repertoires of the lung cancer patients in the study went unexamined. TCR diversity was significantly higher in younger patients, and higher tumor TCR diversity was associated with shorter overall and disease-free survival. Neither the sequencing platform nor unique molecular identifiers are mentioned in the methods. Significantly higher TCR diversity (inverse Simpson) was observed in tumor tissue than in normal lung tissue (around 450 vs 150, P = 0.0075, Mann-Whitney U test). A significantly larger cumulative share of the repertoire was made up by the top 100 clones in normal lung than in tumor tissue. Only roughly 14 patients were in the cohort, and the authors stated that larger samples and more detailed clinical data are needed.

RNA was isolated from bulk, unsorted tissue, and RNA quality was assessed with a NanoDrop ND-1000 and an Agilent 2100. The donors were newly diagnosed lung cancer patients admitted for thoracic surgery in China from August to November 2014 who had not received prior chemotherapy. Patients who had received previous radiotherapy or chemotherapy, or who had another concurrent cancer, were excluded from the study. Pieces of surgical tissue measuring roughly 1-2.2 cm3 were kept in RNAlater solution and held at -80 degrees C until needed. The germline V gene gives CDR1 as SQVTM and CDR2 as ANQGSEA. The CDR3 holds 12 amino acids from the cysteine to the phenylalanine. Just the 36-base CDR3 DNA is kept, in frame starting at base 1. The method was multiplex PCR. TCRdb names Illumina HiSeq 2500 as the instrument used. TCRbeta libraries were constructed through three rounds of nested PCR with primers (Table S4) according to protocols modified from ARM-PCR. Before sequencing, PCR products of 200-500 bp were cut from the gel and purified using the QIAquick gel extraction kit. The published analysis was carried out like this. Reads were cleaned using Trimmomatic, were merged into complete CDR3 sequences using FLASH, and were assigned to V(D)J germline segments using MiTCR. VDJtools was used to compute clonal diversity as the inverse Simpson's index. In-frame sequences without a premature stop codon were defined as productive reads. TCRdb cleaned the public reads at Q25 with fastp, built clones with MiXCR and kept in-frame beta chains. CDR3 protein sequences are deduplicated, and each keeps its most common genes and DNA. The V and J calls shown here were made by TCRdb, not taken from the authors' results. The sample profile shows under 100,000 distinct CDR3 sequences; around three fifths of them were found once. Over 12% of the sample is in the top ten clones.

As to this clonotype: The antigen this receptor binds is unknown. One end of the junction varies from germline; a read error may be responsible.

The chain is assembled from TRBV29-1 and TRBJ1-1; confidence is insufficient to name the D gene. The clonotype was recovered from a man aged 65 to 85 with non-small cell lung cancer. The sequencing sample was made of lung tumor tissue. The DNA is as follows: TGCAGCGCTAGAGACCTGAAGACTGAAGCGTTCTTT. Protein translation: CSARDLKTEAFF.